The 22 T cell receptor beta chains given below trace back to one sample, sequenced in a study of identical twins. TCRdb fed the 5' RACE reads into MiXCR, producing one record per CDR3 protein. Among around 650,000 distinct CDR3 sequences listed, just over 7% were seen once. Separately, the same data were catalogued under a study of yellow fever vaccine responses in identical twins.

The sample was PBMCs. Receptors originate from a woman aged 18-35 years in good health.

The CDR3 here is CASSQALPRAGNPYEQYF. The CDR3 DNA sequence: TGCGCCAGCAGCCAAGCCCTTCCTAGGGCAGGGAATCCCTACGAGCAGTACTTC. This rearrangement joins TRBV4-1 to TRBJ2-7; weak D call: TRBD1 (5 bases). CDR1 MGHRA and CDR2 YSYEKL come from the germline V gene. V was pared by 1 base and J by 2 bases, with 21 bases between. This CDR3 comprises 18 residues.

This clonotype was counted at least ten times. The chain recombines TRBV7-8 with TRBJ1-3; D unclear. There are 15 residues in the CDR3. V was clipped by 1 base and J by 2 bases, with 9 bases between them. Germline V gives CDR1 SGHVS, CDR2 FQNEAQ. Here the CDR3 reads CASSLVAATGNTIYF. The CDR3 nucleotides read TGTGCCAGCAGCTTAGTTGCTGCAACTGGAAACACCATATATTTT.

This clonotype was counted a few times. The J gene is TRBJ2-3, the V gene TRBV6-1, with a tentative D call TRBD2 (5 bases). The CDR3 loop spans 14 amino acids. The germline gives CDR1 MNHNS, CDR2 SASEGT. Trimming removed 3 bases from V and 4 bases from J, with 11 bases in between. The CDR3 region is CASSDDPGADTQYF. CDR3 bases: TGTGCCAGCAGTGATGACCCCGGGGCAGATACGCAGTATTTT.

The sample holds a few counts of this clonotype. This chain links TRBV7-6 with TRBJ2-2; 9 bases map to TRBD1. Looked up from germline, CDR1 is SGHVS and CDR2 is FNYEAQ. The CDR3 sequence is 16 residues long. Trimming removed 5 bases from V and 3 bases from J; junction bases left unmatched: 7. CDR3 bases: TGTGCCAGCAGCCCTACAGGGGGCGGCGACACCGGGGAGCTGTTTTTT. This gives the protein CASSPTGGGDTGELFF.

Many counts were recorded for this clonotype. This sequence joins TRBV20-1 and TRBJ2-5; possibly TRBD1 or TRBD2 for D (6 bases each). The V and J ends lost 5 bases and 5 bases respectively, with 12 bases between them. Per germline, CDR1 DFQATT and CDR2 SNEGSKA (reference sequence). CDR3 length equals 12 residues. The CDR3 is CSALGGWETQYF. CDR3 bases: TGCAGTGCTTTAGGGGGGTGGGAGACCCAGTACTTC.

This clonotype turned up a few times. The J gene is TRBJ2-1, the V gene TRBV5-1; D not certain. CDR3 size: 14 residues. From germline, CDR1 is SGHRS and CDR2 YFSETQ. V lost 0 bases and J lost 5, with 9 bases in between. The CDR3 loop reads CASSLEWSHNEQFF. CDR3 DNA sequence: TGCGCCAGCAGCTTGGAATGGAGCCACAATGAGCAGTTCTTC.

V gene TRBV20-1 combines with J gene TRBJ2-1, with 13 bases identical to TRBD2. The germline V gene has CDR1 DFQATT and CDR2 SNEGSKA (reference sequence). J lost 9 bases, V lost 1 base, and 6 bases had no gene match. The CDR3 length is 15 residues. The DNA for the CDR3 is TGCAGTGCTAGAGTGGTACTAGCGGGGGGGCGTGAGCAGTTCTTC. It is translated as CSARVVLAGGREQFF.

There are a few counts of this clonotype. The chain recombines TRBV9 with TRBJ1-1; tentatively, D is TRBD1 (6 bases). The ends were cut back, 5 bases at V and 5 bases at J, with 13 bases in the middle. Germline CDR1 is SGDLS and CDR2 is YYNGEE. The CDR3 covers 13 residues. DNA of the CDR3: TGTGCCAGCAGTGCTAAAACAGGGACTGAAGCTTTCTTT. This codes for CASSAKTGTEAFF.

This clonotype occurred many times. J is TRBJ2-1 and V is TRBV4-1; D unclear. V was pared by 4 bases and J by 4 bases, with 11 bases between. This CDR3 spans 14 amino acids. Germline values: CDR1 MGHRA, CDR2 YSYEKL. Here the CDR3 reads CASSPPGLYNEQFF. The DNA for the CDR3 is TGCGCCAGCAGCCCTCCCGGCCTATACAATGAGCAGTTCTTC.

This clonotype was observed at least ten times. This chain connects TRBV20-1 to TRBJ1-1; weak D call: TRBD1 (6 bases). Between the trimmed V and J ends, which lost 0 bases and 4 bases, there was a span of 18 bases. This CDR3 has 16 residues. The germline gives CDR1 DFQATT, CDR2 SNEGSKA (reference sequence). The DNA for the CDR3 is TGCAGTGCTAGAGATCATAGAGGGGGTCTCCGCACTGAAGCTTTCTTT. Its translation is CSARDHRGGLRTEAFF.

There are a few counts of this clonotype. For the CDR3, the DNA is TGCAGTGCTAGAGACCCAGGACAGGGGACTGTTTACAATGAGCAGTTCTTC. Encoded protein: CSARDPGQGTVYNEQFF. The chain has TRBV20-1 and TRBJ2-1; 9 nucleotides line up with TRBD1. Germline CDR1 reads DFQATT; CDR2 reads SNEGSKA (reference sequence). Trimming at V came to 0 bases and at J to 4 bases, leaving 10 bases not matched to a gene. The CDR3 loop spans 17 amino acids.

The chain carries TRBV7-3 and TRBJ2-5, with TRBD1 as a possible D gene (5 bases). The CDR3 length is 16 residues. Germline V gene data show CDR1 as SGHTA and CDR2 as FQGTGA. V was shortened by 1 base and J by 3 bases, with 15 bases between the two germline ends. The CDR3 protein is CASSLIGATGEETQYF. DNA for the CDR3: TGTGCCAGCAGCTTAATTGGGGCGACTGGAGAAGAGACCCAGTACTTC. Variable domain in full (rest from reference TRBV7-3 and TRBJ2-5): GAGVSQTPSNKVTEKGKYVELRCDPISGHTALYWYRQSLGQGPEFLIYFQGTGAADDSGLPNDRFFAVRPEGSVSTLKIQRTERGDSAVYLCASSLIGATGEETQYFGPGTRLLVL.

This clonotype was picked up many times. The J gene is TRBJ2-4, the V gene TRBV5-1, with D possibly matching TRBD1 (6 bases). There are 11 residues in the CDR3. V lost 4 bases, J lost 12 bases, and 11 bases lay in between. The V gene's germline CDR1 is SGHRS and CDR2 YFSETQ. CDR3 protein: CASSPGQSQYF. CDR3 nucleotide sequence: TGCGCCAGCAGCCCTGGACAGAGTCAGTACTTC.

The chain carries TRBV11-3 and TRBJ2-3; a weak D match, TRBD2 (5 bases). This CDR3 contains 16 residues. Germline V lookup: CDR1 SGHNT, CDR2 YENEEA. Trimming left V 0 bases short and J 0 bases short, with 10 bases between. The CDR3 coding sequence is TGTGCCAGCAGCTTAGAGGTAGCGATAAGCACAGATACGCAGTATTTT. Amino acids: CASSLEVAISTDTQYF. The whole variable domain, filled in from reference TRBV11-3 and TRBJ2-3, reads EAGVVQSPRYKIIEKKQPVAFWCNPISGHNTLYWYLQNLGQGPELLIRYENEEAVDDSQLPKDRFSAERLKGVDSTLKIQPAELGDSAVYLCASSLEVAISTDTQYFGPGTRLTVL.

In its sample, this clonotype was seen many times. V gene TRBV20-1 combines with J gene TRBJ2-1; D gene ambiguous. CDR1 DFQATT and CDR2 SNEGSKA come from the germline V gene (reference sequence). V lost 0 bases and J lost 2, with 8 bases in between. The CDR3 consists of 14 residues. The CDR3 DNA reads TGCAGTGCTAGAGATCCTCCAACCTACAATGAGCAGTTCTTC. It specifies CSARDPPTYNEQFF.

J is TRBJ1-2 and V is TRBV12-3 or TRBV12-4; no reliable D call. This CDR3 has 12 amino acids. V shed 7 bases and J shed 4 bases, with 10 bases lying between them. The CDR3 loop reads CASTGASYGYTF. The CDR3 DNA reads as TGTGCCAGCACAGGAGCAAGCTATGGCTACACCTTC.

This clonotype was seen a few times. This chain connects TRBV5-1 to TRBJ2-7; TRBD2 matches at 10 bases. The ends lost 0 bases at V and 6 bases at J; junction bases unmatched: 0. CDR3 length equals 13 residues. Germline V gene sequence: CDR1 SGHRS, CDR2 YFSETQ. CDR3 residues: CASSLGTSGEQYV. The CDR3 DNA sequence: TGCGCCAGCAGCTTGGGGACTAGCGGCGAGCAGTACGTC.

Many counts were recorded for this clonotype. This rearrangement joins TRBV27 to TRBJ2-4, with D hard to call. CDR1 is MNHEY and CDR2 is SMNVEV in the germline V gene (reference sequence). The CDR3 runs to 12 residues. V lost 2 bases to trimming and J lost 1 base, with 0 bases between them. The DNA for the CDR3 is TGTGCCAGCAGTTTAGCCAAAAACATTCAGTACTTC. This translates into CASSLAKNIQYF.

This chain links TRBV28 with TRBJ1-4, with D unresolved. From germline, CDR1 is MDHEN and CDR2 SYDVKM. The CDR3 is 14 amino acids. The V end lost 4 bases, the J end lost 3 bases, and 9 bases lay between the germline ends. CDR3: CASSWSSANEKLFF. CDR3 bases: TGTGCCAGCAGTTGGAGTTCGGCTAATGAAAAACTGTTTTTT. Together with reference TRBV28 and TRBJ1-4, the CDR3 gives the full variable domain: DVKVTQSSRYLVKRTGEKVFLECVQDMDHENMFWYRQDPGLGLRLIYFSYDVKMKEKGDIPEGYSVSREKKERFSLILESASTNQTSMYLCASSWSSANEKLFFGSGTQLSVL.

The chain combines TRBV3-1 with TRBJ2-1; TRBD2 agrees at 13 bases. The germline CDR1 and CDR2 sequences are LGHDT and YNNKEL (reference sequence). The junction had 8 bases not matched to a gene; V was cut back by 4 bases and J by 5 bases. This CDR3 contains 17 residues. The CDR3 protein is CASSPVSGLAGNNEQFF. CDR3 in DNA: TGTGCCAGCAGCCCAGTATCGGGACTAGCGGGGAACAATGAGCAGTTCTTC.

This clonotype has at least ten counts. This rearrangement joins TRBV5-1 to TRBJ2-3; 9 positions agree with TRBD1. V lost 4 bases and J lost 4; bases outside the gene matches: 7. Germline V gives CDR1 SGHRS, CDR2 YFSETQ. This CDR3 is 15 amino acids long. DNA of the CDR3: TGCGCCAGCAGCCCTGGGGACAGGGTCCCAGATACGCAGTATTTT. This translates into CASSPGDRVPDTQYF.

This clonotype has more than one count but fewer than ten. This chain links TRBV11-2 with TRBJ2-1; D may match TRBD1 or TRBD2 (5 bases each). The germline V and J ends were trimmed by 1 base and 3 bases, with 13 bases remaining between them. This CDR3 is 16 amino acids long. Germline CDR1 is SGHAT and CDR2 is FQNNGV. CDR3: CASSLASWGIYNEQFF. The CDR3 DNA follows: TGTGCCAGCAGCTTAGCGTCTTGGGGGATCTACAATGAGCAGTTCTTC.